The entry below gives a single TCR beta chain sequence along with its context. The assay was immunoSEQ multiplex PCR, and TCRdb's table has in-frame clones only and misses some. The sample includes about 200,000 clones, around 90% of them seen just once. These data come from a study of blood T cell repertoires in COVID-19. CDR1 is SGHAT and CDR2 is FQNNGV in the germline V gene. This CDR3 contains 17 residues. J lost 2 bases, V lost 2 bases, and 10 bases had no gene match. The rearrangement joins TRBV11-2 to TRBJ1-1; TRBD1 agrees at 8 bases. This sequence was found in a woman aged 18-29 years who had recovered from COVID-19. The material sequenced was PBMCs or T cells enriched from blood (not recorded which). The CDR3 protein is CASSLWFGTGVNTEAFF. The CDR3 DNA is TGTGCCAGCAGCTTATGGTTTGGGACAGGAGTCAACACTGAAGCTTTCTTT.